This T cell receptor beta chain is drawn from a study of control samples from healthy donors and cancer patients (dated by TCRdb to about 2020). Library preparation employed the immunoSEQ multiplex PCR assay. TCRdb re-hosts the immuneACCESS table, in-frame sequences only. Its copies lack some clones; in the studies checked, an unresolved V gene accounts for under half of them, and the cause for the rest is not known. Present in this sample are about 120,000 clones, 85% to 95% of which were seen just once. Together, the top ten hold roughly 2.6% of the sample. The CDR3, cysteine through phenylalanine, is 15 amino acids long. The entry retains the CDR3 DNA only, 45 bases that are in frame from base 1. Trimmed from V: 0 bases; trimmed from J: 5 bases; junction bases lacking a gene match: 6. From a lookup of the germline V gene, CDR1 and CDR2 are MNHEY and SVGAGI. In regard to this clone: Its recognized antigen is unknown. No base-level quality is on record; no much larger clone is a single base apart.

Material for sequencing was blood. The V and J segments used are TRBV6-5 and TRBJ1-1; a stretch of 7 junction bases matches TRBD1. The clonotype comes from a man younger than 40 in good health. The DNA sequence is as follows: TGTGCCAGCAGTTACTCGAGGTGGGGACAGACTGAAGCTTTCTTT. It specifies CASSYSRWGQTEAFF.